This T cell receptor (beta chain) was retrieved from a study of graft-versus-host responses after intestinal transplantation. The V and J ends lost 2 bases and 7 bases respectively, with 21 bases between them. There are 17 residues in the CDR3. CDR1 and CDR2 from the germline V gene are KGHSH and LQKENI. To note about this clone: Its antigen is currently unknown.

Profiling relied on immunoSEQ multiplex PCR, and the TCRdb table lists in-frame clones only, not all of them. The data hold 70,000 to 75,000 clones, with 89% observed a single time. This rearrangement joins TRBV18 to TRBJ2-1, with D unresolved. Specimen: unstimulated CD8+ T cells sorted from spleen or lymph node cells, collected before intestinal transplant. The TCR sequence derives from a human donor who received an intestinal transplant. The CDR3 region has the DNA TGTGCCAGCTCACCAAGTCCTAGAACTACCTACACGAATGAGCAGTTCTTC. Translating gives CASSPSPRTTYTNEQFF.